Below, 22 T cell receptor beta chains from the same sample are listed, as sequenced in a study of blood T cell repertoires in COVID-19. The protocol was immunoSEQ multiplex PCR, while the TCRdb copy is restricted to in-frame clones and leaves out a portion. The sample holds about 150,000 clones; approximately 83% are singletons and the top ten take more than 8.5%. The specimen was PBMCs or T cells enriched from blood (not recorded which). The receptors come from a middle-aged man who had recovered from COVID-19.

The chain joins TRBV2 to TRBJ1-6; D is unclear. Per germline, CDR1 SNHLY and CDR2 FYNNEI. This CDR3 has 16 amino acids. V was cut by 3 bases and J by 7 bases, with 16 bases left in between. The CDR3 reads CASSEAGPTLNSPLHF. The DNA of the CDR3 is TGTGCCAGCAGTGAGGCAGGCCCGACATTGAATTCACCCCTCCACTTT.

The chain recombines TRBV7-9 with TRBJ1-2; 7 bases are shared with TRBD1. Germline V gene data show CDR1 as SEHNR and CDR2 as FQNEAQ (reference sequence). V was clipped by 5 bases and J by 6 bases; unmatched bases: 3. The CDR3 is made up of 12 amino acids. As DNA, the CDR3 is TGTGCCAGCAGCCCGACAGGGAATGGCTACACCTTC. Amino acids: CASSPTGNGYTF.

This sequence joins TRBV6-2 or TRBV6-3 and TRBJ1-2; 7 bases match TRBD1. With 5 bases clipped from V and 4 bases from J, the junction kept 13 bases outside the gene matches. This CDR3 has 16 amino acids. Germline lookup yields CDR1 MNHEY and CDR2 SVGEGT. The CDR3 is CASSTGPGTVTYGYTF. CDR3 DNA sequence: TGTGCCAGCAGTACTGGTCCCGGGACAGTTACCTATGGCTACACCTTC.

This chain connects TRBV2 to TRBJ1-2; a weak D match, TRBD1 (5 bases). This CDR3 is 14 amino acids long. The ends were cut back, 2 bases at V and 9 bases at J, with 16 bases in the middle. Germline CDR1 is SNHLY and CDR2 is FYNNEI. The CDR3 region has the DNA TGTGCCAGCAGTGAATGGCTTGGCAGGGCGAGCTACACCTTC. Its protein product is CASSEWLGRASYTF.

This rearrangement joins TRBV18 to TRBJ2-2, with a weak D call TRBD1 (5 bases). Trimming shortened V by 2 bases and J by 1 base, and 17 bases separated the two germline ends. The CDR3 extends over 18 amino acids. Per germline, CDR1 KGHSH and CDR2 LQKENI. The CDR3 loop is CASSPLARRGRNTGELFF. CDR3 bases: TGTGCCAGCTCACCATTGGCCAGAAGGGGAAGGAACACCGGGGAGCTGTTTTTT.

J is TRBJ1-5 and V is TRBV6-1; TRBD1 might be the D (5 bases). Trimming took 2 bases from V and 5 from J, leaving 7 bases between them. This CDR3 is built from 13 residues. CDR1 and CDR2 (germline): MNHNS, SASEGT. This CDR3 is CASSETGDQPQHF. In DNA form, the CDR3 reads TGTGCCAGCAGTGAAACGGGGGATCAGCCCCAGCATTTT.

The chain has TRBV3-1 (or the pseudogene TRBV3-2) and TRBJ1-6, with D possibly being TRBD1 (5 bases). CDR3 length equals 15 residues. V lost 5 bases and J 10 bases, leaving 18 bases between the germline ends. Germline loops: CDR1 LGHDT, CDR2 YNNKEL (reference sequence). This chain's CDR3 is CASSKPRQGGSPLHF. CDR3 bases: TGTGCCAGCAGCAAGCCGCGGCAGGGAGGCTCACCCCTCCACTTT.

J is TRBJ2-3 and V is TRBV4-2; 10 bases map to TRBD2. The CDR3 runs 15 residues. V gave up 4 bases and J gave up 1 base; unmatched junction bases: 2. The germline V gene has CDR1 LGHNA and CDR2 YNFKEQ. The CDR3 here is CASSPGTSGTDTQYF. The CDR3 bases are TGTGCCAGCAGCCCAGGGACTAGCGGCACAGATACGCAGTATTTT.

The chain's CDR3 is CASSLADLTGAKRETQYF. The CDR3, as DNA: TGCGCCAGCAGCTTGGCGGACCTAACAGGGGCCAAGAGGGAGACCCAGTACTTC. The chain couples TRBV5-1 to TRBJ2-5; TRBD1 matches 7 bases. This CDR3 comprises 18 residues. In germline, CDR1 is SGHRS, CDR2 YFSETQ. V lost 0 bases and J lost 5; bases outside the gene matches: 16. The variable domain in full, with the rest retrieved from reference TRBV5-1 and TRBJ2-5, is KAGVTQTPRYLIKTRGQQVTLSCSPISGHRSVSWYQQTPGQGLQFLFEYFSETQRNKGNFPGRFSGRQFSNSRSEMNVSTLELGDSALYLCASSLADLTGAKRETQYFGPGTRLLVL.

The sample holds one count of this clone. The rearrangement joins TRBV18 to TRBJ2-1, with 8 bases lining up with TRBD2. Trimming cost V 3 bases and J 6 bases; bases outside gene matches: 4. The CDR3 is 14 residues long. Per germline, CDR1 KGHSH and CDR2 LQKENI. DNA of the CDR3: TGTGCCAGCTCACCTAGGACTAGCTCCAATGAGCAGTTCTTC. Its protein is CASSPRTSSNEQFF.

The V gene is TRBV6-1, the J gene TRBJ2-3; 8 nucleotides match TRBD1. This CDR3 has 15 residues. V lost 3 bases to trimming and J lost 0 bases; unmatched junction nucleotides: 2. The germline CDR1 and CDR2 sequences are MNHNS and SASEGT. The CDR3 protein is CASSDRDRSTDTQYF. The CDR3 DNA follows: TGTGCCAGCAGTGACCGGGACAGGAGCACAGATACGCAGTATTTT.

This chain joins TRBV9 and TRBJ1-2, with a weak D call TRBD1 (6 bases). V gave up 3 bases and J gave up 2 bases, with 11 bases separating them. CDR1 and CDR2 (germline): SGDLS, YYNGEE. CDR3 size: 14 residues. In DNA form, the CDR3 reads TGTGCCAGCAGCGCGGGGGGCGAGAACTATGGCTACACCTTC. Its protein is CASSAGGENYGYTF.

The chain is built from TRBV19 and TRBJ1-1, with TRBD1 matching over 9 bases. Germline loops: CDR1 LNHDA, CDR2 SQIVND (reference sequence). J was trimmed by 5 bases and V by 7 bases; bases with no gene match: 8. The CDR3 length is 14 residues. The CDR3 is CASTLQGAYTEAFF. CDR3 nucleotide sequence: TGTGCCAGTACCTTACAGGGGGCTTATACTGAAGCTTTCTTT.

A word on this clone: One end of the junction varies from germline; a read error may be responsible. The chain carries TRBV7-7 and TRBJ2-3; 9 bases are shared with TRBD2. Germline V gives CDR1 SSHAT, CDR2 FNYEAQ (reference sequence). CDR3 length equals 18 residues. The CDR3: CASSARRGGVGSTDTQYF. CDR3 bases: TGTGCTAGCAGCGCTCGTCGCGGGGGGGTAGGGAGCACAGATACGCAGTATTTT.

The chain recombines TRBV7-2 with TRBJ1-1, with 12 bases that match TRBD1. Germline values: CDR1 SGHTA, CDR2 FQGNSA. This CDR3 contains 17 residues. V shed 0 bases and J 7 bases; nucleotides not matched to a gene: 9. The CDR3 DNA sequence: TGTGCCAGCAGCTTAGCCCCGGGACAGGGGGCGCGGGGTGAAGCTTTCTTT. Its protein is CASSLAPGQGARGEAFF.

The genes are TRBV10-3 and TRBJ2-1; 11 positions agree with TRBD1. Germline V gives CDR1 ENHRY, CDR2 SYGVKD. V gave up 10 bases and J gave up 3 bases; unmatched junction bases: 11. The length of the CDR3 is 16 residues. The CDR3 coding sequence is TGTGCCACCCGCCCCACCGGGACAGGGGGCTACAATGAGCAGTTCTTC. It codes for CATRPTGTGGYNEQFF.

This chain joins TRBV7-9 and TRBJ2-1; D uncertain. V gave up 5 bases and J gave up 2 bases, with 13 bases separating them. The CDR3 spans 15 residues. Germline CDR1 reads SEHNR; CDR2 reads FQNEAQ (reference sequence). The CDR3 loop is CASSPAARAYNEQFF. CDR3 in DNA: TGTGCCAGCAGCCCCGCGGCACGGGCCTACAATGAGCAGTTCTTC.

V and J are TRBV6-5 and TRBJ1-2; 9 positions match TRBD1. This CDR3 spans 15 amino acids. The germline gives CDR1 MNHEY, CDR2 SVGAGI. Unmatched junction bases numbered 10, after V lost 6 bases and J lost 5 bases. CDR3: CASSQGQGPSYGYTF. CDR3 nucleotide sequence: TGTGCCAGCAGCCAGGGACAGGGTCCGTCATATGGCTACACCTTC.

The rearrangement joins TRBV7-3 to TRBJ2-1, with 12 bases lining up with TRBD2. The CDR3 loop spans 14 amino acids. Germline V lookup: CDR1 SGHTA, CDR2 FQGTGA. V was clipped by 4 bases and J by 9 bases; unmatched bases: 4. The CDR3 protein is CASSSGLAGGEQFF. The DNA for the CDR3 is TGTGCCAGCAGCTCGGGACTAGCGGGTGGTGAGCAGTTCTTC.

The rearrangement uses TRBV7-9 and TRBJ1-5; D is unresolved. The germline CDR1 and CDR2 sequences are SEHNR and FQNEAQ (reference sequence). This CDR3 is 14 amino acids long. Trimming pared 0 bases from V and 4 bases from J, leaving 7 bases between. The CDR3 region is CASSLARPNQPQHF. The CDR3 nucleotides are TGTGCCAGCAGCTTAGCGCGGCCGAATCAGCCCCAGCATTTT.

The chain carries TRBV5-6 and TRBJ2-1; TRBD2 agrees at 11 bases. CDR1 and CDR2 (germline): SGHDT, YYEEEE. The CDR3 has 15 amino acids. J gave up 7 bases and V 4 bases, and 7 bases lay outside the gene matches. The CDR3 loop is CASSNSGGAGNEQFF. For the CDR3, the DNA is TGTGCCAGCAGCAATAGCGGGGGGGCTGGTAATGAGCAGTTCTTC.

The genes are TRBV4-3 and TRBJ2-7; the match to TRBD1 covers 9 bases. Germline CDR1 and CDR2: LGHNA and YSLEER. The CDR3 runs 17 residues. Losses at the gene ends were 0 bases for V and 3 bases for J; bases not matched to a gene: 9. In DNA form, the CDR3 reads TGCGCCAGCAGCCAAGAAAGTATGGACAGGGGATACTACGAGCAGTACTTC. It specifies CASSQESMDRGYYEQYF.